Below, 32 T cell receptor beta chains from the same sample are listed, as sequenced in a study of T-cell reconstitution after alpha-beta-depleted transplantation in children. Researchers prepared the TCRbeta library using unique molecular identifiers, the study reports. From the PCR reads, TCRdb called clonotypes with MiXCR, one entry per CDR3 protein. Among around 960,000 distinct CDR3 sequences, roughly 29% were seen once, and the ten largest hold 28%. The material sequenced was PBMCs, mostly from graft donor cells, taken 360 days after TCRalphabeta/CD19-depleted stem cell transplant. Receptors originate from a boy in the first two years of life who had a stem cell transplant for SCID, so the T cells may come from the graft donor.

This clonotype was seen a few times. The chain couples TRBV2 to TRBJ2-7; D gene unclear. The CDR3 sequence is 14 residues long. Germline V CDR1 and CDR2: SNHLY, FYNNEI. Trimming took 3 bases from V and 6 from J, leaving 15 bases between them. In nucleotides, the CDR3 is TGTGCCAGCAGTGACACTGGCATGGGGTTCGAGCAGTACTTC. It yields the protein CASSDTGMGFEQYF.

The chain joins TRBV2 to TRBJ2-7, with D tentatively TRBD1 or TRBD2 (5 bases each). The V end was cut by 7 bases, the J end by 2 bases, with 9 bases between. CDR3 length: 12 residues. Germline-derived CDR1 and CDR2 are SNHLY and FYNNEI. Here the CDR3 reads CASKGTAYEQYF. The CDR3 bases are TGTGCCAGCAAGGGGACCGCCTACGAGCAGTACTTC. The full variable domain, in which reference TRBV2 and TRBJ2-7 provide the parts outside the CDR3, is EPEVTQTPSHQVTQMGQEVILRCVPISNHLYFYWYRQILGQKVEFLVSFYNNEISEKSEIFDDQFSVERPDGSNFTLKIRSTKLEDSAMYFCASKGTAYEQYFGPGTRLTVT.

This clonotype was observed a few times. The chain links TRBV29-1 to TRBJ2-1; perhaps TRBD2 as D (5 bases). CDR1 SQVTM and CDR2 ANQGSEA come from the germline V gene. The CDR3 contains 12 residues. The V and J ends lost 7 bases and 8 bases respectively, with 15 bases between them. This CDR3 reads CSALSGGDEQFF. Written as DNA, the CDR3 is TGCAGCGCCCTTTCAGGAGGCGATGAGCAGTTCTTC.

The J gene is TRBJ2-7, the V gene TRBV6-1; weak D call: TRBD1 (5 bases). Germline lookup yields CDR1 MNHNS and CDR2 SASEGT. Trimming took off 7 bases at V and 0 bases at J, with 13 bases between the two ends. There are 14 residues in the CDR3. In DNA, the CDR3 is TGTGCCAGCATCGACAGATCAAGCTCCTACGAGCAGTACTTC. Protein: CASIDRSSSYEQYF.

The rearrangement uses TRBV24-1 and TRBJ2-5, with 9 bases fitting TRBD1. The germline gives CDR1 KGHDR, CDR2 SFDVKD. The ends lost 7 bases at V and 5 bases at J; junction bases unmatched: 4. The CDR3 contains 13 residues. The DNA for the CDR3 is TGTGCCACCAGGGACAGGGGAGAGGAGACCCAGTACTTC. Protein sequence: CATRDRGEETQYF.

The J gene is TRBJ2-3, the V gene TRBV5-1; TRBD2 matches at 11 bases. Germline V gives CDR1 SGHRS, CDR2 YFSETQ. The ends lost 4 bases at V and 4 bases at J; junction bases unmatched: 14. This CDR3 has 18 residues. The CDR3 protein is CASSSVAGGPPWADTQYF. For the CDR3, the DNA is TGCGCCAGCAGCAGCGTAGCGGGGGGGCCCCCGTGGGCAGATACGCAGTATTTT.

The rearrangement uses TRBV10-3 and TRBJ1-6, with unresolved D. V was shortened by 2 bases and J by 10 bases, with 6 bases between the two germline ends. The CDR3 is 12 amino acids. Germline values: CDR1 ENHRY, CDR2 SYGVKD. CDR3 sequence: CAISESRSPLHF. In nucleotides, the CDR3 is TGTGCCATCAGTGAGAGTCGGTCACCCCTCCACTTT.

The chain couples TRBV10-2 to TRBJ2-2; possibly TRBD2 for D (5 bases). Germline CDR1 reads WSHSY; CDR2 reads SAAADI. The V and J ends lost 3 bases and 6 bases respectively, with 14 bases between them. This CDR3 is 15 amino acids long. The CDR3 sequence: CASSEGLAWAGELFF. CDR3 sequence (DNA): TGCGCCAGCAGTGAAGGACTGGCTTGGGCCGGGGAGCTGTTTTTT.

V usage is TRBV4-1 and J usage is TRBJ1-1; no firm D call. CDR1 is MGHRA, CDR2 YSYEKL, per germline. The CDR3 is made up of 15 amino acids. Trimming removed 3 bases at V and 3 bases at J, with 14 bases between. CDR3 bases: TGCGCCAGCAGCCAGTCCCCGCAACGGGACACTGAAGCTTTCTTT. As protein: CASSQSPQRDTEAFF.

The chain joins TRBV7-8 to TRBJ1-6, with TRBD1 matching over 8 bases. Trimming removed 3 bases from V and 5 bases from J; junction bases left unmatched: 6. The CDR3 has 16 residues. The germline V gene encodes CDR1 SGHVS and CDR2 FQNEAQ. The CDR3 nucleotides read TGTGCCAGCAGCTTCCCTGGACAGGGCGATAATTCACCCCTCCACTTT. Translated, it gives CASSFPGQGDNSPLHF.

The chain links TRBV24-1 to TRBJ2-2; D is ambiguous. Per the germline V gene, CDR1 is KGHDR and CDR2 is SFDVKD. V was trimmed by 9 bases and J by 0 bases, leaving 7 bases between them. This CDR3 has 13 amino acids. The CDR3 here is CATGQANTGELFF. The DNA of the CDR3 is TGTGCCACCGGTCAAGCGAACACCGGGGAGCTGTTTTTT.

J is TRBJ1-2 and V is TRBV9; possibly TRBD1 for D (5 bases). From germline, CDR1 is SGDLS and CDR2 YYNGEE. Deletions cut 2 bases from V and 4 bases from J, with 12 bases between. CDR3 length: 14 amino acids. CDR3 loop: CASSVGDGLYGYTF. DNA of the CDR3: TGTGCCAGCAGCGTGGGGGACGGTCTCTATGGCTACACCTTC.

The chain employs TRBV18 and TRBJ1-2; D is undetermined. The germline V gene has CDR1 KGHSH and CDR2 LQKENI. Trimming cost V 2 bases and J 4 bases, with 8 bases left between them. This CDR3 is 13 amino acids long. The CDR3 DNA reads TGTGCCAGCTCACCAAGGTCAGCCTATGGCTACACCTTC. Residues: CASSPRSAYGYTF.

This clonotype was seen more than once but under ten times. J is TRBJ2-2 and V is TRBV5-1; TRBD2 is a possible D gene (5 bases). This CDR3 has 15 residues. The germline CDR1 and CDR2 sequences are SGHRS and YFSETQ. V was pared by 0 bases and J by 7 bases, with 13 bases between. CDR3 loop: CASSLARPSGGELFF. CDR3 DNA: TGCGCCAGCAGCTTGGCGAGGCCCAGCGGCGGGGAGCTGTTTTTT.

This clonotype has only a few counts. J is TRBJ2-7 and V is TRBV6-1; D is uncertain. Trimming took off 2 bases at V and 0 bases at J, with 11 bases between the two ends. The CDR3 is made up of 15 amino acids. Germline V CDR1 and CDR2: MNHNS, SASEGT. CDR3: CASSERQPGSYEQYF. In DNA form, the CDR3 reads TGTGCCAGCAGTGAAAGGCAGCCCGGCTCCTACGAGCAGTACTTC.

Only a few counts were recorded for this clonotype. The CDR3, as DNA: TGCGCCAGCAGCTTGTCTCAGGGGGGACTGAACACTGAAGCTTTCTTT. Amino acids: CASSLSQGGLNTEAFF. V usage is TRBV5-1 and J usage is TRBJ1-1, with 7 positions matching TRBD1. Germline trimming cut 1 base from V and 0 bases from J; bases unmatched to any gene: 6. The CDR3 extends over 16 amino acids. Germline values: CDR1 SGHRS, CDR2 YFSETQ.

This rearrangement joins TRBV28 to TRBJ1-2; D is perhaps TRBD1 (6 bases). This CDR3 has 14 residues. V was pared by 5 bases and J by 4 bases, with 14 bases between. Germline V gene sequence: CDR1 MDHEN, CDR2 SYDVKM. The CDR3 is CASSPGALPYGYTF. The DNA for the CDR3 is TGTGCCAGCAGTCCAGGGGCATTACCCTATGGCTACACCTTC.

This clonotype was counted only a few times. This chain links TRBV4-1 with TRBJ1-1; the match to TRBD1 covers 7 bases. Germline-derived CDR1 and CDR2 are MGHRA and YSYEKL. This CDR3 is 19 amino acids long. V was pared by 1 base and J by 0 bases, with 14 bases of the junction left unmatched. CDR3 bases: TGCGCCAGCAGCCAAGGTTGGCGACAGGGACAAAACATGAACACTGAAGCTTTCTTT. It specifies CASSQGWRQGQNMNTEAFF.

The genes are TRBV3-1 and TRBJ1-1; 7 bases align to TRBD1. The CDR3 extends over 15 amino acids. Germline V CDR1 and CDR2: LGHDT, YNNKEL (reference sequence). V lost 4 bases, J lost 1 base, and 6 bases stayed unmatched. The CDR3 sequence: CASSPQGQWNTEAFF. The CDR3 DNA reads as TGTGCCAGCAGCCCCCAGGGACAGTGGAACACTGAAGCTTTCTTT.

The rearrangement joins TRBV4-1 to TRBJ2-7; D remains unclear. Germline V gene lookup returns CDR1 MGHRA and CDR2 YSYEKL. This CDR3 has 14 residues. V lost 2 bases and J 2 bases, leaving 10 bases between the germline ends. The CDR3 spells CASSQTDIAYEQYF. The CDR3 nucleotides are TGCGCCAGCAGCCAAACAGACATAGCCTACGAGCAGTACTTC.

The CDR3 region has the DNA TGTGCCAGCAGCGTAGTTGGTGGAGAGCAGTACTTC. This gives the protein CASSVVGGEQYF. The chain is built from TRBV9 and TRBJ2-7; D call uncertain. This CDR3 spans 12 amino acids. V was clipped by 0 bases and J by 7 bases, with 8 bases between them. Germline V gene lookup returns CDR1 SGDLS and CDR2 YYNGEE.

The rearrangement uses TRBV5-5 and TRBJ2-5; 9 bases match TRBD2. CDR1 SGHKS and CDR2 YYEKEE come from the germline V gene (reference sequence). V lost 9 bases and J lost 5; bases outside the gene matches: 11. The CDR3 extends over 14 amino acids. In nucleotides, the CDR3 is TGTGCCATGAGCCCCGGACTAGCGATGGAGACCCAGTACTTC. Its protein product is CAMSPGLAMETQYF.

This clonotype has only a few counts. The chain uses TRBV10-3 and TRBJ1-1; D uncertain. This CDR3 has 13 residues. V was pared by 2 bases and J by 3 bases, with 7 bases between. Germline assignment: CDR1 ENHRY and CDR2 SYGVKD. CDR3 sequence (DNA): TGTGCCATCAGTGAGGTCGGGGACACTGAAGCTTTCTTT. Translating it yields CAISEVGDTEAFF.

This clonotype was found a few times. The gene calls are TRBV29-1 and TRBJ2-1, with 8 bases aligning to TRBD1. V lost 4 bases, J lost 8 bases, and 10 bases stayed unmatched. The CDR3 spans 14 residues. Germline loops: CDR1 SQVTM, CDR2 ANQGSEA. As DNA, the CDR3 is TGCAGCGTTGTTCCGGACAGGGTAGCCCATGAGCAGTTCTTC. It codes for CSVVPDRVAHEQFF.

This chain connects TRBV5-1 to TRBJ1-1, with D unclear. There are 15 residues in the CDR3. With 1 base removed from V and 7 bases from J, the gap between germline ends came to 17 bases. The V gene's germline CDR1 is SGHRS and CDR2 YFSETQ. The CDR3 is CASSLRQVLLGEAFF. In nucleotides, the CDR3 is TGCGCCAGCAGCTTGAGGCAGGTCCTTTTGGGTGAAGCTTTCTTT.

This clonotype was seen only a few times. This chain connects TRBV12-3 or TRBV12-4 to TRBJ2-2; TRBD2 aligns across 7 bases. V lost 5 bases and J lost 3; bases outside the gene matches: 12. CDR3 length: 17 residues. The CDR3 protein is CASSGLAEYPDTGELFF. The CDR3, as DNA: TGTGCCAGCAGTGGGCTAGCGGAGTACCCGGACACCGGGGAGCTGTTTTTT.

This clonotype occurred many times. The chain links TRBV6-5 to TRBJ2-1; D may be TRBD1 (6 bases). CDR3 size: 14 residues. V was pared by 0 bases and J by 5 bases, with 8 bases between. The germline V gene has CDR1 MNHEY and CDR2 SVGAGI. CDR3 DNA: TGTGCCAGCAGTTACTCTAACAGGGACAATGAGCAGTTCTTC. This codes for CASSYSNRDNEQFF.

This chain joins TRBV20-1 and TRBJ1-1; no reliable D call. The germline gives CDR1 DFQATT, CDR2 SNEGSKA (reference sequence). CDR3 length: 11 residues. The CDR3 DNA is TGCAGCACGGAAATGAACACTGAAGCTTTCTTT. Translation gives CSTEMNTEAFF.

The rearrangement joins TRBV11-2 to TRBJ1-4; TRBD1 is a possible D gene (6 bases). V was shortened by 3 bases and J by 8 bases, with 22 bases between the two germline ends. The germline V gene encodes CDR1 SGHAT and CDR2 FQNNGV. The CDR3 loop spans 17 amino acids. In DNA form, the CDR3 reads TGTGCCAGCAGCTTTTCAGTTCTACAGGGAATTGGCGAAAAACTGTTTTTT. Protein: CASSFSVLQGIGEKLFF.

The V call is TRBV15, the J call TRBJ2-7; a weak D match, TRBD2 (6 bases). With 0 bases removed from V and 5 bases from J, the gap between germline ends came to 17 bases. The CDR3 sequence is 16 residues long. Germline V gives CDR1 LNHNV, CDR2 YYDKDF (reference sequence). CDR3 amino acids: CATSRDGSRREDEQYF. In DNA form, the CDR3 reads TGTGCCACCAGCAGAGATGGGTCGCGAAGGGAGGACGAGCAGTACTTC.

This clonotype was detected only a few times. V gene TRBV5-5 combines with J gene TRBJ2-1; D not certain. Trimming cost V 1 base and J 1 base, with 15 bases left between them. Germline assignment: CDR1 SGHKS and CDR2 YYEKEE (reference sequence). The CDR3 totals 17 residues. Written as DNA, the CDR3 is TGTGCCAGCAGCTTGCCCCCCGGTCTACCTTCCTACAATGAGCAGTTCTTC. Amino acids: CASSLPPGLPSYNEQFF.

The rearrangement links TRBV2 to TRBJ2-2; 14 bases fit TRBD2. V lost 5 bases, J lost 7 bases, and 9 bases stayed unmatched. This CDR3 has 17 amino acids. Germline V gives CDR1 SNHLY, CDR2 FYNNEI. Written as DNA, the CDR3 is TGTGCCAGCAGTTTCACGGGACTAGCGGGGGCCGGCGGGGAGCTGTTTTTT. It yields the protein CASSFTGLAGAGGELFF.